The 14 T cell receptor beta chains in this list originate from one sample, sequenced in a study of CD8+CD57+ T cells in acquired aplastic anemia. CDR3 and TCR beta VDJ profiling relied on genomic DNA as the template. TCRdb reanalysed the reads using MiXCR and keeps one entry per CDR3 protein. The sample carries 150,000 to 200,000 distinct CDR3 sequences, just under 45% recorded once. The sequenced sample consisted of sorted CD4+, CD8+, or CD8+CD57+ T cells (not recorded which) from PBMCs. These receptors all stem from a human donor in good health.

This clonotype was seen many times. V usage is TRBV16 and J usage is TRBJ1-1; D is uncertain. V shed 2 bases and J shed 1 base, with 14 bases lying between them. The CDR3 has 16 residues. Germline CDR1 and CDR2: KGHSY and FQNENV. The CDR3 here is CASSQGLWEPNTEAFF. CDR3 coding DNA: TGTGCCAGCAGCCAAGGATTGTGGGAGCCGAACACTGAAGCTTTCTTT.

The chain couples TRBV20-1 to TRBJ2-3, with D hard to call. Germline lookup yields CDR1 DFQATT and CDR2 SNEGSKA (reference sequence). This CDR3 contains 12 residues. Written as DNA, the CDR3 is TGCAGCCCCCGATGGCACGCAGATACGCAGTATTTT. This gives the protein CSPRWHADTQYF.

With respect to this clonotype: This may come from a read error, since a much larger clone is one base off. The chain uses TRBV5-6 and TRBJ1-1, with no clear D. The CDR3 extends over 14 amino acids. V lost 0 bases and J lost 11, with 17 bases in between. From germline, CDR1 is SGHDT and CDR2 YYEEEE. CDR3 sequence (DNA): TGTGCCAGCAGCTTGGCGGGGAAATGGATTTTGGCTTTCTTT. Its translation is CASSLAGKWILAFF.

The J gene is TRBJ1-6, the V gene TRBV10-3; weak D call: TRBD1 (5 bases). V gave up 6 bases and J gave up 4 bases, with 10 bases separating them. Germline CDR1 is ENHRY and CDR2 is SYGVKD. CDR3 length: 14 amino acids. The CDR3 DNA reads TGTGCCATCAGCGACAGCGATTATAATTCACCCCTCCACTTT. This encodes CAISDSDYNSPLHF.

In DNA form, the CDR3 reads TGTGCCAGCAGCCCGGACTGGGATTCACCCCTCCACTTT. It specifies CASSPDWDSPLHF. The chain couples TRBV7-2 to TRBJ1-6; D ambiguous. V dropped 5 bases and J dropped 8 bases, with 10 bases sitting between them. Germline V gene sequence: CDR1 SGHTA, CDR2 FQGNSA. The CDR3 has 13 residues.

This clonotype was picked up many times. The CDR3 protein is CASSIGQHGGKQYF. For the CDR3, the DNA is TGTGCCAGTAGTATCGGACAGCACGGGGGGAAGCAGTACTTC. The chain employs TRBV19 and TRBJ2-7, with a tentative D call TRBD2 (7 bases). The CDR3 consists of 14 residues. In germline, CDR1 is LNHDA, CDR2 SQIVND (reference sequence). Trimming took 3 bases from V and 8 from J, leaving 17 bases between them.

Details on this clonotype: At one of its ends the junction is not consistent with the germline gene, which may arise from a read error. The chain links TRBV10-3 to TRBJ2-5, with TRBD1 matching over 11 bases. From germline, CDR1 is ENHRY and CDR2 SYGVKD. This CDR3 contains 15 residues. This CDR3 is CASSARDRGNQPQYF. CDR3 nucleotide sequence: TGTGCCAGCAGTGCGAGGGACAGGGGGAATCAGCCCCAGTACTTC.

The J gene is TRBJ2-1, the V gene TRBV25-1; D remains ambiguous. Germline V lookup: CDR1 MGHDK, CDR2 SYGVNS. Trimming took 9 bases from V and 0 from J, leaving 9 bases between them. The length of the CDR3 is 13 residues. The CDR3 spells CASQGSSYNEQFF. The CDR3 nucleotides read TGTGCCAGTCAAGGTAGCTCCTACAATGAGCAGTTCTTC.

This clonotype was found many times. The CDR3 sequence: CASRDRLANTQYF. DNA of the CDR3: TGTGCCAGCAGGGACCGACTAGCGAATACGCAGTATTTT. This chain connects TRBV6-1 to TRBJ2-3; 8 bases line up with TRBD2. CDR3 length: 13 amino acids. Germline V gene sequence: CDR1 MNHNS, CDR2 SASEGT. V was pared by 6 bases and J by 7 bases, with 6 bases of the junction left unmatched.

V and J are TRBV28 and TRBJ2-5, with 7 bases lining up with TRBD1. Unmatched junction bases numbered 8, after V lost 5 bases and J lost 5 bases. The germline V gene has CDR1 MDHEN and CDR2 SYDVKM. This CDR3 has 14 amino acids. The CDR3 coding sequence is TGTGCCAGCAGTAGGGTACAGGGGCAGGAGACCCAGTACTTC. Its protein product is CASSRVQGQETQYF.

The chain is built from TRBV29-1 and TRBJ2-7, with D possibly matching TRBD1 (6 bases). Trimming stripped 5 bases from V and 1 base from J, with 12 bases between. There are 13 residues in the CDR3. Germline V lookup: CDR1 SQVTM, CDR2 ANQGSEA. CDR3 sequence (DNA): TGCAGCGTTAAGGGCAGGGGATCCTACGAGCAGTACTTC. This codes for CSVKGRGSYEQYF.

There are many counts of this clonotype. The genes are TRBV19 and TRBJ1-1; 8 bases agree with TRBD1. The junction had 10 bases not matched to a gene; V was cut back by 5 bases and J by 2 bases. The germline CDR1 and CDR2 sequences are LNHDA and SQIVND (reference sequence). CDR3 length equals 16 residues. CDR3 sequence: CASSPTDRGKNTEAFF. The CDR3 nucleotides are TGTGCCAGTAGTCCCACAGACAGGGGCAAAAACACTGAAGCTTTCTTT.

This clonotype has a count of ten or more. V usage is TRBV15 and J usage is TRBJ2-2, with D unclear. V shed 0 bases and J shed 0 bases, with 8 bases lying between them. CDR1 LNHNV and CDR2 YYDKDF come from the germline V gene (reference sequence). The CDR3 loop spans 16 amino acids. CDR3 protein: CATSRDGASNTGELFF. The CDR3 nucleotides are TGTGCCACCAGCAGAGATGGAGCCTCGAACACCGGGGAGCTGTTTTTT.

This clonotype was detected only once. V gene TRBV15 combines with J gene TRBJ1-1; D unclear. The CDR3 contains 15 residues. The V and J ends lost 3 bases and 5 bases respectively, with 16 bases between them. CDR1 and CDR2 (germline): LNHNV, YYDKDF (reference sequence). CDR3 in DNA: TGTGCCACCAGCAGCCTTTTGGAGCCGGGGACTGAAGCTTTCTTT. Residues: CATSSLLEPGTEAFF.